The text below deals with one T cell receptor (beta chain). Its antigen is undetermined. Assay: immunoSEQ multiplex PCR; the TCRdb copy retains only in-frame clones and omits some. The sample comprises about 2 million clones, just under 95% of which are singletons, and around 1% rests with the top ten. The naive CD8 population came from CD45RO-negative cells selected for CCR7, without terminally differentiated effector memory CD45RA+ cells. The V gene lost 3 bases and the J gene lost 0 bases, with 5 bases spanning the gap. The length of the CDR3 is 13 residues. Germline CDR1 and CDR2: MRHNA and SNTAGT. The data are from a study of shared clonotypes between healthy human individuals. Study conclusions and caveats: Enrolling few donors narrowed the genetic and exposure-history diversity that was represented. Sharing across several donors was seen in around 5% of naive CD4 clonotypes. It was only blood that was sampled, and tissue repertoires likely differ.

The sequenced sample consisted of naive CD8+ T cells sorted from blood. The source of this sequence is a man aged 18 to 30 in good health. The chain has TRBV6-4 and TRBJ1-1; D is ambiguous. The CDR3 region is CASSEGLNTEAFF. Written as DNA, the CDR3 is TGTGCCAGCAGTGAAGGATTGAACACTGAAGCTTTCTTT.